These 14 T cell receptor beta chains were sequenced from one sample in a study of early T cells in non-severe SARS-CoV-2 infection. TCRdb passed the 5' RACE reads through MiXCR, listing each CDR3 protein once. The data hold 48,000 or so distinct CDR3 sequences, with around 6.5% observed a single time. The sequenced sample was whole blood, obtained at baseline. Receptors were obtained from an adult who was a healthcare worker with PCR-confirmed SARS-CoV-2 infection or an uninfected control (not recorded which).

This clonotype has more than one count but fewer than ten. The chain employs TRBV20-1 and TRBJ2-1; D is undetermined. Germline CDR1 is DFQATT and CDR2 is SNEGSKA (reference sequence). The CDR3 spans 13 residues. The V end was cut by 5 bases, the J end by 0 bases, with 8 bases between. The CDR3 DNA reads as TGCAGTGCTCGTCATAGCTCCTACAATGAGCAGTTCTTC. Protein sequence: CSARHSSYNEQFF.

This clonotype was seen a few times. The V call is TRBV20-1, the J call TRBJ1-6; no reliable D call. Between the trimmed V and J ends, which lost 3 bases and 5 bases, there was a span of 2 bases. Germline V CDR1 and CDR2: DFQATT, SNEGSKA (reference sequence). This CDR3 comprises 11 residues. In DNA form, the CDR3 reads TGCAGTGCTAGGAATAATTCACCCCTCCACTTT. This sequence encodes CSARNNSPLHF.

This chain joins TRBV12-3 or TRBV12-4 and TRBJ1-5; a weak D match, TRBD1 (5 bases). Trimming cost V 3 bases and J 5 bases, with 14 bases left between them. The CDR3 has 15 amino acids. The CDR3 DNA reads as TGTGCCAGCAGTTTGACACAGGCCCCCCATCAGCCCCAGCATTTT. It codes for CASSLTQAPHQPQHF.

This clonotype was seen more than once but under ten times. The chain is built from TRBV9 and TRBJ1-6, with 7 bases fitting TRBD1. V lost 4 bases and J lost 10; bases outside the gene matches: 11. This CDR3 region has 15 residues. Per the germline V gene, CDR1 is SGDLS and CDR2 is YYNGEE. CDR3: CASSTRQGVDSPLHF. Written as DNA, the CDR3 is TGTGCCAGCAGCACCCGACAGGGTGTGGACTCACCCCTCCACTTT.

The chain combines TRBV5-4 with TRBJ1-1; TRBD1 aligns across 7 bases. Germline values: CDR1 SGHNT, CDR2 YYREEE (reference sequence). V dropped 4 bases and J dropped 6; count of bases not matched to a gene: 15. This CDR3 has 16 amino acids. The CDR3 reads CASSPEGASRRAEAFF. CDR3 in DNA: TGTGCCAGCAGCCCCGAGGGGGCGTCAAGAAGGGCTGAAGCTTTCTTT.

In its sample, this clonotype was seen a few times. The chain combines TRBV20-1 with TRBJ2-4; maybe TRBD1 (6 bases). V was shortened by 6 bases and J by 2 bases, with 17 bases between the two germline ends. The CDR3 is made up of 15 amino acids. Germline CDR1 DFQATT, CDR2 SNEGSKA (reference sequence). The CDR3 bases are TGCAGTGCCGTTAAGGTTGGACAGACCAAAAACATTCAGTACTTC. It encodes CSAVKVGQTKNIQYF.

This chain connects TRBV12-3 or TRBV12-4 to TRBJ2-1; 13 nucleotides match TRBD2. Unmatched junction bases numbered 9, after V lost 6 bases and J lost 7 bases. The CDR3 totals 16 residues. Written as DNA, the CDR3 is TGTGCCAGCAGCAAAAGGACTAGCGGGAGAGGGAATGAGCAGTTCTTC. It is translated as CASSKRTSGRGNEQFF.

The table lists this clonotype with many counts. The rearrangement uses TRBV6-6 and TRBJ2-2, with TRBD2 matching over 7 bases. V shed 4 bases, J shed 3 bases, and the junction held 5 bases outside the gene matches. This CDR3 contains 15 residues. Germline CDR1 and CDR2: MNHNY and SVGAGI (reference sequence). The CDR3 region has the DNA TGTGCCAGCAGTTTGTGGCTAGCGGACACCGGGGAGCTGTTTTTT. Its translation is CASSLWLADTGELFF.

This clonotype was seen many times. This rearrangement joins TRBV7-9 to TRBJ1-4; TRBD1 is a possible D gene (5 bases). Germline-derived CDR1 and CDR2 are SEHNR and FQNEAQ (reference sequence). V was shortened by 5 bases and J by 3 bases, with 13 bases between the two germline ends. CDR3 length: 15 amino acids. CDR3 in amino acids: CASSPSQGANEKLFF. CDR3 bases: TGTGCCAGCAGCCCAAGTCAAGGGGCTAATGAAAAACTGTTTTTT.

This clonotype was counted ten times or more. The J gene is TRBJ1-1, the V gene TRBV7-2; D is possibly TRBD1 (6 bases). The CDR3 is 14 amino acids. Germline CDR1 and CDR2: SGHTA and FQGNSA. Deletions cut 6 bases from V and 6 bases from J, with 17 bases between. The chain's CDR3 is CASSRRVQGPEAFF. The CDR3 coding sequence is TGTGCCAGCAGTCGGAGGGTGCAGGGGCCTGAAGCTTTCTTT.

This clonotype was counted at least ten times. The V call is TRBV3-1, the J call TRBJ1-4, with 10 positions matching TRBD1. V lost 4 bases and J lost 5; bases outside the gene matches: 4. The CDR3 is made up of 15 amino acids. Germline assignment: CDR1 LGHDT and CDR2 YNNKEL (reference sequence). DNA of the CDR3: TGTGCCAGCAGCCTTCGACAGGGGGCGAATGAAAAACTGTTTTTT. Residues: CASSLRQGANEKLFF. Full variable domain (remainder filled in from reference TRBV3-1 and TRBJ1-4): DTAVSQTPKYLVTQMGNDKSIKCEQNLGHDTMYWYKQDSKKFLKIMFSYNNKELIINETVPNRFSPKSPDKAHLNLHINSLELGDSAVYFCASSLRQGANEKLFFGSGTQLSVL.

This clonotype came up a few times. The chain couples TRBV7-2 to TRBJ2-5; maybe TRBD1 (6 bases). The CDR3 length is 14 residues. The germline CDR1 and CDR2 sequences are SGHTA and FQGNSA. Trimming left V 5 bases short and J 2 bases short, with 12 bases between. The CDR3 DNA sequence: TGTGCCAGCAGCGCGGACAGTTTACAAGAGACCCAGTACTTC. Protein sequence: CASSADSLQETQYF.

This clonotype was recorded at least ten times. The chain recombines TRBV18 with TRBJ1-2; D may be TRBD1 (5 bases). The V gene lost 1 base and the J gene lost 0 bases, with 12 bases spanning the gap. Germline V gene sequence: CDR1 KGHSH, CDR2 LQKENI. This CDR3 comprises 16 residues. CDR3 sequence: CASSPRKGPANYGYTF. CDR3 coding DNA: TGTGCCAGCTCACCACGGAAGGGGCCGGCTAACTATGGCTACACCTTC.

CDR3 coding DNA: TGTGCCAGCAGTGAACGGAGCGGGAGGGCTCTACATACGCAGTATTTT. This translates into CASSERSGRALHTQYF. The rearrangement links TRBV25-1 to TRBJ2-3; 10 positions agree with TRBD2. J gave up 7 bases and V 2 bases, and 9 bases lay outside the gene matches. The CDR3 extends over 16 amino acids. CDR1 MGHDK and CDR2 SYGVNS come from the germline V gene.